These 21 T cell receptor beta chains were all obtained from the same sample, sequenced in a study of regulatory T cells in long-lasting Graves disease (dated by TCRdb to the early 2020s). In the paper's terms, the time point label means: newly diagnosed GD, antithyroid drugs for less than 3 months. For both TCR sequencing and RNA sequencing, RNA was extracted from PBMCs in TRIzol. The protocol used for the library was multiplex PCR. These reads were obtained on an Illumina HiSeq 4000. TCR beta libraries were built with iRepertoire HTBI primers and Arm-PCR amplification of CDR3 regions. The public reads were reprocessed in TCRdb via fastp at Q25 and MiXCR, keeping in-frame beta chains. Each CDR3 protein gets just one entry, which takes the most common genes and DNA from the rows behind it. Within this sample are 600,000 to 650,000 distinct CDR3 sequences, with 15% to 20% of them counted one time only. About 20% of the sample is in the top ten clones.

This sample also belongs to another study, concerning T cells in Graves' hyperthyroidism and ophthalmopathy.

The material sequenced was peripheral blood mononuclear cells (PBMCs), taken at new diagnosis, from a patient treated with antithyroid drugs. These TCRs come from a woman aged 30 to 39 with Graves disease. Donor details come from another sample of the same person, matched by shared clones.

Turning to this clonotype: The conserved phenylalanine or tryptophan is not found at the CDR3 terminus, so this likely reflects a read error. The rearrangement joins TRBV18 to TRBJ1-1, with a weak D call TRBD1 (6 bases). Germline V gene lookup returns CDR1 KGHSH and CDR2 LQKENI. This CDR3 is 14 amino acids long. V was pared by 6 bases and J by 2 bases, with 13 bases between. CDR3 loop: CASSMTGDNTEAFL. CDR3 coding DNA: TGTGCCAGCTCCATGACAGGCGACAACACTGAAGCTTTCCTT.

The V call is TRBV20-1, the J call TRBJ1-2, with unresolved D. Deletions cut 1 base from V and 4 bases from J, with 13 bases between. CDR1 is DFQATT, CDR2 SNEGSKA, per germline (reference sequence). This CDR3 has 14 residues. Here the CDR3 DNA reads TGCAGTGCTAGAGTCCCGGGGAGCGGCTATGGCTACACCTTC. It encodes CSARVPGSGYGYTF.

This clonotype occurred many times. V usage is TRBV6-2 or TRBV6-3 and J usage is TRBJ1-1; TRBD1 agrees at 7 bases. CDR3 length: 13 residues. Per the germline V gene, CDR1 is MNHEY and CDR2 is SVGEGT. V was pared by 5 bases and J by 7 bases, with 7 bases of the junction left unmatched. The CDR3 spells CASSEGNRGEAFF. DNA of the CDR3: TGTGCCAGCAGTGAGGGGAACAGGGGTGAAGCTTTCTTT.

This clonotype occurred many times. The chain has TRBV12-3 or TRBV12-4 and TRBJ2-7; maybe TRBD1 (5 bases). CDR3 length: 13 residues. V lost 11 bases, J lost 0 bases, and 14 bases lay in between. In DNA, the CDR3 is TGTGCCGGGTCAGGGCTAAACTCCTACGAGCAGTACTTC. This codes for CAGSGLNSYEQYF.

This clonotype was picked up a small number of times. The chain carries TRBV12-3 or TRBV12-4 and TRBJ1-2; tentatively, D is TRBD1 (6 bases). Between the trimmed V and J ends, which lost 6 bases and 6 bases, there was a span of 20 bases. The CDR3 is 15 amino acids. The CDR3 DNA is TGTGCCAGCAGCTTAATGGGGGGCACAAGCCATGGCTACACCTTC. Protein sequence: CASSLMGGTSHGYTF.

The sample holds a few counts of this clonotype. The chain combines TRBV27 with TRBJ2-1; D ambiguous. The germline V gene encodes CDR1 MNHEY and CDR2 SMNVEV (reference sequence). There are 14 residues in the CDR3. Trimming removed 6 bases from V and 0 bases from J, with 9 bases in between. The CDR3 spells CASSRISSYNEQFF. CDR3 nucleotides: TGTGCCAGCAGCCGCATCAGCTCCTACAATGAGCAGTTCTTC.

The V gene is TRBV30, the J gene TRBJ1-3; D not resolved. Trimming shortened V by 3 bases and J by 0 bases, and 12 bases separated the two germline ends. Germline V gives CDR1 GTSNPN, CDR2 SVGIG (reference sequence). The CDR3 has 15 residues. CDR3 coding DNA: TGTGCCTGGAGCGGCATACTAATCTCTGGAAACACCATATATTTT. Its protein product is CAWSGILISGNTIYF.

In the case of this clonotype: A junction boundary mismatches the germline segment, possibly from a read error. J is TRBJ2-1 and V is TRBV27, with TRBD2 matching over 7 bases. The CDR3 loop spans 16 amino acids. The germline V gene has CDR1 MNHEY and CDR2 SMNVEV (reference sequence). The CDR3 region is CATSDTGTTRYNEQFF. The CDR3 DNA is TGTGCCACCAGTGACACCGGGACTACCAGGTACAATGAGCAGTTCTTC.

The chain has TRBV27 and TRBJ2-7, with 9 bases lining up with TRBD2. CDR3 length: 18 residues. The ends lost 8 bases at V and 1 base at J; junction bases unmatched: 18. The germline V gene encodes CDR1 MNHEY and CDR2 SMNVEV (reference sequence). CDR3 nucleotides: TGTGCCAGCTCCCCTTGGGGGGGGAGGACTAGCGAGTCCTACGAGCAGTACTTC. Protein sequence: CASSPWGGRTSESYEQYF.

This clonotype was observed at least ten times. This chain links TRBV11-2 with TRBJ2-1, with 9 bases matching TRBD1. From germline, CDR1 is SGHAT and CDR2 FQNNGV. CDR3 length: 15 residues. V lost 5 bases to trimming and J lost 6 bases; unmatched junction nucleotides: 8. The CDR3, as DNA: TGTGCCAGCAGCCCCTCCGGGACAGGGTCCAATGAGCAGTTCTTC. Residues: CASSPSGTGSNEQFF.

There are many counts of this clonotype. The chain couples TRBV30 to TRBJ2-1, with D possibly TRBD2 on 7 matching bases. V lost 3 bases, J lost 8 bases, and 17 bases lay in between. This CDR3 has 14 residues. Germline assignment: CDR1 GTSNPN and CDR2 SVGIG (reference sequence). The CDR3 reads CAWSRSLGGDEQFF. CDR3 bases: TGTGCCTGGAGCCGAAGCTTAGGGGGGGATGAGCAGTTCTTC.

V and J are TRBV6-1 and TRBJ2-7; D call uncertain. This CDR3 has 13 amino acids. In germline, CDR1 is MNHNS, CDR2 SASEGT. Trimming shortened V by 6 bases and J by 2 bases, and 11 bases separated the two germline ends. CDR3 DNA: TGTGCCAGCAGACCCGCGACAACCTACGAGCAGTACTTC. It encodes CASRPATTYEQYF.

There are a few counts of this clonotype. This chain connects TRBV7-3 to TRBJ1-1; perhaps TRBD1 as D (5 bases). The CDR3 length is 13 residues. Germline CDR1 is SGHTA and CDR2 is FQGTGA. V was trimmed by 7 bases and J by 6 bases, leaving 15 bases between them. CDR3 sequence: CASTADRGAEAFF. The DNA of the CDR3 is TGTGCCAGCACCGCTGACCGGGGCGCTGAAGCTTTCTTT.

The CDR3, as DNA: TGCGCCAGCAGGGCTAGCGGTGGGTACAATGAGCAGTTCTTC. Amino acid sequence: CASRASGGYNEQFF. The rearrangement joins TRBV5-1 to TRBJ2-1; TRBD2 agrees at 7 bases. The V gene end was trimmed by 5 bases and the J gene end by 4 bases; junction bases not matched to a gene: 6. The CDR3 is 14 residues long. Per germline, CDR1 SGHRS and CDR2 YFSETQ.

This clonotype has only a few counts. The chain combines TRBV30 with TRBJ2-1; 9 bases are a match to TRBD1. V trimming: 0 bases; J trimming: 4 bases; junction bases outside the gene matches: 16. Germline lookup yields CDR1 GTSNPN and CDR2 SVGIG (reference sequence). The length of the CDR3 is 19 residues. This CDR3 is CAWSVWGTGRRGSYNEQFF. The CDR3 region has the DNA TGTGCCTGGAGTGTATGGGGGACAGGGAGAAGAGGGTCGTACAATGAGCAGTTCTTC.

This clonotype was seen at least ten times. In DNA form, the CDR3 reads TGTGCCAGCAGTTACATGGCCGTGGACACCAACGAGCAGTACTTC. Its translation is CASSYMAVDTNEQYF. The genes are TRBV6-5 and TRBJ2-7, with a possible D match to TRBD1 (5 bases). The V end lost 2 bases, the J end lost 5 bases, and 16 bases lay between the germline ends. The CDR3 covers 15 residues. Germline V gene data show CDR1 as MNHEY and CDR2 as SVGAGI.

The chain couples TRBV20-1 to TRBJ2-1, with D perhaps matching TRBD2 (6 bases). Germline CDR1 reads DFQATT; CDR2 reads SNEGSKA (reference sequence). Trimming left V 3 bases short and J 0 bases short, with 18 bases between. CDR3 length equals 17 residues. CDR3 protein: CSASPSAGLSSYNEQFF. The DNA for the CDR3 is TGCAGTGCTAGCCCAAGTGCGGGGCTATCCTCCTACAATGAGCAGTTCTTC.

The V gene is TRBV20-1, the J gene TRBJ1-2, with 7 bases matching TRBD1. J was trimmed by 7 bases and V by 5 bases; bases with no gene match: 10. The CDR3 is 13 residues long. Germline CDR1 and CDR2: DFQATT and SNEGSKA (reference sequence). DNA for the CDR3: TGCAGTGCTTCCAACAGGGGATCTGGTGGCTACACCTTC. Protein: CSASNRGSGGYTF.

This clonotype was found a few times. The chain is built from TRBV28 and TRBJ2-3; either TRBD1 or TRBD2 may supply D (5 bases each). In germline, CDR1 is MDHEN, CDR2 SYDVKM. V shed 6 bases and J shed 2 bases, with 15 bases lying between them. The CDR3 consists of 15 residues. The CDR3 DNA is TGTGCCAGCAGACTCTCGACGGGGACCACAGATACGCAGTATTTT. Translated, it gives CASRLSTGTTDTQYF.

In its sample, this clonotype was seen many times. In DNA form, the CDR3 reads TGTGCCAGCAGTTCGGCGGGGGCGGGGGGCTATGGCTACACCTTC. Amino acid sequence: CASSSAGAGGYGYTF. This rearrangement joins TRBV28 to TRBJ1-2; D perhaps matches TRBD1 (6 bases). Germline loops: CDR1 MDHEN, CDR2 SYDVKM. The length of the CDR3 is 15 residues. V lost 4 bases and J 4 bases, leaving 16 bases between the germline ends.

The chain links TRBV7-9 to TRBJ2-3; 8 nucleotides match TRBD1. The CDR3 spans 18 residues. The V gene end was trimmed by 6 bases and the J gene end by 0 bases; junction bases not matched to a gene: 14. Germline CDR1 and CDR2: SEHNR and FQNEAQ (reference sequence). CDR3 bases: TGTGCCAGCAGGTCCGAGCAGGGGGCACTGTCTAGCACAGATACGCAGTATTTT. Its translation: CASRSEQGALSSTDTQYF.